The present entry profiles one T cell receptor beta chain with its context. Its matching antigen is unknown. Specimens held roughly 0.9-10 million cryopreserved PBMC prior to DNA extraction. Germline CDR1 and CDR2: MDHEN and SYDVKM. The CDR3 runs 15 residues. V shed 2 bases and J 2 bases; nucleotides not matched to a gene: 2. These data come from a study of long-term antiretroviral therapy in people with HIV. Study-wide results and limits: All time points showed a repertoire dominated by clones expanded before ART.

Samples were assayed with immunoSEQ v3.0 at survey level. Sequencing of each sample targeted 40,000-50,000 T-cell genomes. Only in-frame clones appear in the TCRdb table, and some are missing; sequencing was by immunoSEQ multiplex PCR. This table holds over 35,000 clones, roughly 93% found once. This sample comprised unsorted PBMCs, obtained 9 to 9.5 years after starting antiretroviral therapy. The receptor was isolated from a man younger than 45 with HIV. This chain links TRBV28 with TRBJ2-1, with 8 bases identical to TRBD1. CDR3 sequence (DNA): TGTGCCAGCAGTTTACAACAGGGGGCCTACAATGAGCAGTTCTTC. As protein: CASSLQQGAYNEQFF.